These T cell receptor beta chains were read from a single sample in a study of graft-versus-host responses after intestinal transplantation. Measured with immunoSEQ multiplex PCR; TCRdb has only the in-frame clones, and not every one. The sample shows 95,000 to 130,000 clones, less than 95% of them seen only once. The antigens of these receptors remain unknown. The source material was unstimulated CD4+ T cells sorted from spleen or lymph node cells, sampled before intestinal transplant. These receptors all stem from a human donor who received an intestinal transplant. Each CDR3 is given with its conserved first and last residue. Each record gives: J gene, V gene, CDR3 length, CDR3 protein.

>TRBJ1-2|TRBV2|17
CASSLRTGVILNYGYTF
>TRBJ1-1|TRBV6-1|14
CASSAVRGYTEAFF
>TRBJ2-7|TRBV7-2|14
CASRRQGTSYEQYF
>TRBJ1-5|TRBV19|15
CASSPRDRGYQPQHF
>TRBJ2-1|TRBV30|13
CAWSRGSHNEQFF
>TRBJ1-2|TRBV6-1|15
CASSGTDRADYGYTF
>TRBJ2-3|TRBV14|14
CASSQYGLTDTQYF
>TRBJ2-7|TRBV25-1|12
CASSEQGYEQYF
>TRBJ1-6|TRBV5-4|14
CASSLFAGNSPLHF
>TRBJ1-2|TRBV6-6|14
CASSEPWTGGGYTF
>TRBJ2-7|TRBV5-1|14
CASSLGGRLSEQYF
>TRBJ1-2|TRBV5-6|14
CASSFGRGNYGYTF
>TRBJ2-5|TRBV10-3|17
CAISESIYKDGGETQYF
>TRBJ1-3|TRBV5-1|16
CASSLESYHSGNTIYF
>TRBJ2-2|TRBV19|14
CASRSTSPIGELFF
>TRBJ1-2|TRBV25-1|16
CASSSQTGTGNYGYTF
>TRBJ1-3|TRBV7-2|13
CASSFNSGNTIYF
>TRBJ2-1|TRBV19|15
CASSKRGELYNEQFF
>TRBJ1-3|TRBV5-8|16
CASSKGQDYSGNTIYF
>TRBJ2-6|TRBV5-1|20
CASSFLGSRGNHSGANVLTF
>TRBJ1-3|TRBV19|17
CASSRNALTGGANTIYF
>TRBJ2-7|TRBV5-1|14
CASSPASGSYEQYF
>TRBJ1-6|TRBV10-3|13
CAISAGWNSPLHF
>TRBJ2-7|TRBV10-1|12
CASSASSYEQYF
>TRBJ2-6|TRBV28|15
CASLGGRPGANVLTF
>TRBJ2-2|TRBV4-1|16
CASIIAREGGTGELFF
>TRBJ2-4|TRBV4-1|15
CASSGGSRAKNIQYF
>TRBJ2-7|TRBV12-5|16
CASGPEGTDLNYEQYF
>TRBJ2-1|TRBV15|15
CATSSKAGGPTEQFF
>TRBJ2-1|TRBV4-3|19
CASSQDAGASGVKYNEQFF
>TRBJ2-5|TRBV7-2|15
CASSPRGRQGETQYF
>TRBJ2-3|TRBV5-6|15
CASSTTGVVTDTQYF
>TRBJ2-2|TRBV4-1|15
CASSPRQGNTGELFF
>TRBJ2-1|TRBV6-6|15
CASSALGTGGGEQFF
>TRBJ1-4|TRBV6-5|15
CASSGDRGGSEKLFF
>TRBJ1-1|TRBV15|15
CATSRGTDRRGEAFF
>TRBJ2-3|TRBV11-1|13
CASSVGQQDTQYF